Following are 15 T cell receptor beta chains from one sample sequenced in a study of early T cells in non-severe SARS-CoV-2 infection. Via MiXCR, TCRdb re-called the 5' RACE reads, giving one row per CDR3 protein. The sample carries fewer than 75,000 distinct CDR3 sequences, 20% recorded once. The sample here was whole blood, taken at baseline. All receptors come from an adult who was a healthcare worker with PCR-confirmed SARS-CoV-2 infection or an uninfected control (not recorded which).

The rearrangement joins TRBV2 to TRBJ1-1; D perhaps matches TRBD1 (5 bases). CDR3 length: 14 residues. In germline, CDR1 is SNHLY, CDR2 FYNNEI. V was pared by 6 bases and J by 6 bases, with 17 bases between. CDR3 bases: TGTGCCAGCAGCCCGGGACGCCCGATTTCTGAAGCTTTCTTT. Its translation: CASSPGRPISEAFF. The whole variable domain, remainder taken from reference TRBV2 and TRBJ1-1, is EPEVTQTPSHQVTQMGQEVILRCVPISNHLYFYWYRQILGQKVEFLVSFYNNEISEKSEIFDDQFSVERPDGSNFTLKIRSTKLEDSAMYFCASSPGRPISEAFFGQGTRLTVV.

This clonotype has just a few counts. The chain joins TRBV10-3 to TRBJ1-4; D gene ambiguous. Trimming removed 2 bases from V and 6 bases from J, with 7 bases in between. CDR1 and CDR2 (germline): ENHRY, SYGVKD. The CDR3 totals 13 residues. The DNA for the CDR3 is TGTGCCATCAGTGAGCCGGGCCATGAAAAACTGTTTTTT. Protein: CAISEPGHEKLFF.

Only a few counts were recorded for this clonotype. The chain combines TRBV12-3 or TRBV12-4 with TRBJ1-1; 8 nucleotides match TRBD1. With 7 bases clipped from V and 2 bases from J, the junction kept 6 bases outside the gene matches. The CDR3 is 14 residues long. CDR3 coding DNA: TGTGCCAGCATGATTGGACAGGGAAACACTGAAGCTTTCTTT. Its protein product is CASMIGQGNTEAFF.

The V call is TRBV5-4, the J call TRBJ1-4; 11 positions agree with TRBD1. Germline V CDR1 and CDR2: SGHNT, YYREEE (reference sequence). The V and J ends lost 4 bases and 7 bases, in that order; junction bases with no gene match: 3. The CDR3 extends over 14 amino acids. CDR3 sequence: CASSGGTGGEKLFF. CDR3 in DNA: TGTGCCAGCAGCGGGGGGACAGGGGGTGAAAAACTGTTTTTT. Full variable domain (rest looked up from reference TRBV5-4 and TRBJ1-4): ETGVTQSPTHLIKTRGQQVTLRCSSQSGHNTVSWYQQALGQGPQFIFQYYREEENGRGNFPPRFSGLQFPNYSSELNVNALELDDSALYLCASSGGTGGEKLFFGSGTQLSVL.

This clonotype was counted between two and nine times. The chain links TRBV5-4 to TRBJ2-7; the match to TRBD2 covers 10 bases. J lost 3 bases, V lost 5 bases, and 8 bases had no gene match. Germline V gene lookup returns CDR1 SGHNT and CDR2 YYREEE (reference sequence). CDR3 size: 15 residues. The CDR3 sequence is CASSFLAGAFYEQYF. For the CDR3, the DNA is TGTGCCAGCAGTTTCCTAGCGGGAGCCTTCTACGAGCAGTACTTC.

J is TRBJ2-2 and V is TRBV7-2, with D hard to call. CDR1 SGHTA and CDR2 FQGNSA come from the germline V gene. V was shortened by 1 base and J by 7 bases, with 10 bases between the two germline ends. CDR3 length: 14 residues. DNA of the CDR3: TGTGCCAGCAGCTTAGGGACGCTAGACGGGGAGCTGTTTTTT. Translation gives CASSLGTLDGELFF.

This clonotype came up a few times. The chain links TRBV12-3 or TRBV12-4 to TRBJ2-3; 10 nucleotides line up with TRBD2. The CDR3 totals 16 residues. V trimming: 5 bases; J trimming: 5 bases; junction bases outside the gene matches: 10. CDR3 sequence reads: CASSLSGGALGDTQYF. The CDR3 coding sequence is TGTGCCAGCAGTCTCAGCGGGGGGGCCCTGGGAGATACGCAGTATTTT.

The chain carries TRBV14 and TRBJ2-5; 7 bases align to TRBD1. This CDR3 spans 15 amino acids. The V segment lost 6 bases and the J segment 0 bases; nucleotides outside the gene matches: 7. Germline CDR1 SGHDN, CDR2 FVKESK. Here the CDR3 reads CASSPGQRYQETQYF. The CDR3, as DNA: TGTGCCAGCAGTCCGGGACAGAGGTACCAAGAGACCCAGTACTTC.

The chain couples TRBV7-9 to TRBJ2-5, with D unclear. Trimming took off 4 bases at V and 1 base at J, with 10 bases between the two ends. Germline loops: CDR1 SEHNR, CDR2 FQNEAQ (reference sequence). This CDR3 contains 14 residues. The CDR3 sequence is CASSSTMSQETQYF. CDR3 sequence (DNA): TGTGCCAGCAGCTCCACCATGTCCCAAGAGACCCAGTACTTC.

This clonotype came up a few times. The chain joins TRBV18 to TRBJ1-3; D might be TRBD1 (6 bases). The CDR3 contains 14 residues. The germline V gene has CDR1 KGHSH and CDR2 LQKENI. Trimming removed 11 bases at V and 9 bases at J, with 23 bases between. As DNA, the CDR3 is TGTGCCGCAGGGGAACAGGGCGCGGACGCCACCATATATTTT. It yields the protein CAAGEQGADATIYF.

This rearrangement joins TRBV7-3 to TRBJ2-2, with D unresolved. The V gene lost 0 bases and the J gene lost 2 bases, with 4 bases spanning the gap. The CDR3 totals 14 residues. Looked up from germline, CDR1 is SGHTA and CDR2 is FQGTGA. CDR3 DNA sequence: TGTGCCAGCAGCTTAACTGACAACACCGGGGAGCTGTTTTTT. Its translation is CASSLTDNTGELFF.

The chain joins TRBV6-6 to TRBJ1-2; D gene uncertain. In germline, CDR1 is MNHNY, CDR2 SVGAGI (reference sequence). V lost 6 bases to trimming and J lost 8 bases, with 25 bases between them. The CDR3 has 16 residues. The CDR3 loop is CASSPAQDLPEGGYTF. The CDR3 nucleotides read TGTGCCAGCAGCCCCGCCCAGGACCTGCCGGAGGGCGGCTACACCTTC.

This clonotype was seen many times. The chain is built from TRBV12-3 or TRBV12-4 and TRBJ2-3; possibly TRBD2 for D (5 bases). Trimming removed 6 bases at V and 4 bases at J, with 17 bases between. The CDR3 is made up of 15 amino acids. The CDR3 nucleotides are TGTGCCAGCAGCCTGTCGGCGGGTTCTTCAGATACGCAGTATTTT. This translates into CASSLSAGSSDTQYF.

About this clonotype itself: At one end, the junction sequence differs from germline, possibly due to a read error. V and J are TRBV12-3 or TRBV12-4 and TRBJ2-1, with 7 bases fitting TRBD1. This CDR3 has 12 amino acids. CDR3: CGSSGGYNEQFF. The CDR3 coding sequence is TGTGGCAGCTCAGGGGGCTACAATGAGCAGTTCTTC.

CDR3 sequence reads: CATNFGGEQYF. The CDR3 DNA is TGTGCCACCAACTTCGGGGGCGAGCAGTACTTC. The gene calls are TRBV7-9 and TRBJ2-7, with D possibly matching TRBD2 (6 bases). The CDR3 runs 11 residues. V was clipped by 10 bases and J by 6 bases, with 13 bases between them. Germline CDR1 reads SEHNR; CDR2 reads FQNEAQ (reference sequence).